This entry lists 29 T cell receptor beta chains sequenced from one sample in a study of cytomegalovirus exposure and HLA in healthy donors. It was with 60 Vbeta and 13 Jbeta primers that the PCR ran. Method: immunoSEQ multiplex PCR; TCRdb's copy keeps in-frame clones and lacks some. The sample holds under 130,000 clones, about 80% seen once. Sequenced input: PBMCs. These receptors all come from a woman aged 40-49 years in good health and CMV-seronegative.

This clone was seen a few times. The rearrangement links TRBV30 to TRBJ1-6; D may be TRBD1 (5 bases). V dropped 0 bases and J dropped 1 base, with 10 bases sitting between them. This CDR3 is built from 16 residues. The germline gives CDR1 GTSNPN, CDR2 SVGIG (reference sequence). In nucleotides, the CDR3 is TGTGCCTGGAGTGTATGGAGGGGTTCCTATAATTCACCCCTCCACTTT. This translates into CAWSVWRGSYNSPLHF.

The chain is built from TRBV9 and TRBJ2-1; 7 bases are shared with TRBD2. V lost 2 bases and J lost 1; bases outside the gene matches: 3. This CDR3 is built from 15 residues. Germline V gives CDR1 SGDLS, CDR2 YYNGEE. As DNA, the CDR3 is TGTGCCAGCAGCGTGGATAGCGGGTCCTACAATGAGCAGTTCTTC. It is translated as CASSVDSGSYNEQFF.

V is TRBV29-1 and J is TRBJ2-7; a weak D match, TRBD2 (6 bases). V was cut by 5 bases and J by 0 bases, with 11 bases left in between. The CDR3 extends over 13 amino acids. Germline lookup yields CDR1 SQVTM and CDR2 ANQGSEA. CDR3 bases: TGCAGCGTTCAAACCGGGAGCTCCTACGAGCAGTACTTC. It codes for CSVQTGSSYEQYF.

The CDR3 here is CARWATGELFF. Written as DNA, the CDR3 is TGTGCCCGGTGGGCCACCGGGGAGCTGTTTTTT. The chain couples TRBV30 to TRBJ2-2; D not certain. The CDR3 covers 11 residues. Trimming pared 8 bases from V and 4 bases from J, leaving 8 bases between. Germline V gene data show CDR1 as GTSNPN and CDR2 as SVGIG (reference sequence).

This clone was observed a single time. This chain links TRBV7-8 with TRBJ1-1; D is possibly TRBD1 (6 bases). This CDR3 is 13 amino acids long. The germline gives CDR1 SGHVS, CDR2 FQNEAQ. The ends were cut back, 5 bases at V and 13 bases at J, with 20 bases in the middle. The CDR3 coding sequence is TGTGCCAGCAGCCCCTGGGGGGGGCGGGCGGATTTCTTT. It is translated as CASSPWGGRADFF.

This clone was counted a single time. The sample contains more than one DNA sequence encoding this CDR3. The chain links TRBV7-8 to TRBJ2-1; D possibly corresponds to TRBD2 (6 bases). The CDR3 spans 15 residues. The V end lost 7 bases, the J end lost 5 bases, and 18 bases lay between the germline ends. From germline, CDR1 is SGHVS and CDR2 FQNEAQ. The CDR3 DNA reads TGTGCCAGCACCCCTACGGAGGGAAGAGACAATGAGCAGTTCTTC. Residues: CASTPTEGRDNEQFF.

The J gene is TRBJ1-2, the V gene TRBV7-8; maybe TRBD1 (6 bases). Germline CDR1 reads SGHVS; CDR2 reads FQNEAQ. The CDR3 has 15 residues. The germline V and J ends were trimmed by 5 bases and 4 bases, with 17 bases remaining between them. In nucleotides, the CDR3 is TGTGCCAGCAGCCCCGCTGGGGGCCTCGGCTATGGCTACACCTTC. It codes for CASSPAGGLGYGYTF.

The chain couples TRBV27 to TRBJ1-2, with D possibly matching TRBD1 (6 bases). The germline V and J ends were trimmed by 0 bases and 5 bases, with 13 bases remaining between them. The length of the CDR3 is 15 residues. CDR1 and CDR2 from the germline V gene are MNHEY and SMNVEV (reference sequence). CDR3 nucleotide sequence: TGTGCCAGCAGTTTATCGAGAGGGGGGGTTTATGGCTACACCTTC. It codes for CASSLSRGGVYGYTF.

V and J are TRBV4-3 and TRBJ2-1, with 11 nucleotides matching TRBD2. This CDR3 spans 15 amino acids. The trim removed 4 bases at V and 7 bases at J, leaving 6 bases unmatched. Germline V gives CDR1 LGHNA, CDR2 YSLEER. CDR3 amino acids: CASSPELAGVNEQFF. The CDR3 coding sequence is TGCGCCAGCAGCCCCGAACTAGCGGGAGTTAATGAGCAGTTCTTC.

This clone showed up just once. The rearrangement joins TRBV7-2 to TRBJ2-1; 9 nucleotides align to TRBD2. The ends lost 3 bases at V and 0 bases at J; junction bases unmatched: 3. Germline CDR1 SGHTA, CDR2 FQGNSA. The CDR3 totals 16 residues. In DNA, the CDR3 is TGTGCCAGCAGCTTGTCTAGCGGGATCTCCTACAATGAGCAGTTCTTC. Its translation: CASSLSSGISYNEQFF.

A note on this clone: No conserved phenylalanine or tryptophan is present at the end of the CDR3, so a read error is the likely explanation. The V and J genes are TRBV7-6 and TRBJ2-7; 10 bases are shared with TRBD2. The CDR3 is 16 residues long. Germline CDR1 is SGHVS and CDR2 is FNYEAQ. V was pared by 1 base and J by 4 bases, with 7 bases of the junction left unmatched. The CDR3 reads CASSLGLAGGGYEQYL. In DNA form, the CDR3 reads TGTGCCAGCAGCTTAGGGTTAGCGGGAGGCGGGTACGAGCAGTACCTC.

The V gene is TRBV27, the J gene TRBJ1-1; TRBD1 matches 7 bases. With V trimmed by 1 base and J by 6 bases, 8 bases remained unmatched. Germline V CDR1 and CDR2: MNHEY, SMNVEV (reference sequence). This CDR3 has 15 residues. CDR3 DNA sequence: TGTGCCAGCAGTTTATTCGTGGGGACAGTCTCTGAAGCTTTCTTT. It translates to CASSLFVGTVSEAFF.

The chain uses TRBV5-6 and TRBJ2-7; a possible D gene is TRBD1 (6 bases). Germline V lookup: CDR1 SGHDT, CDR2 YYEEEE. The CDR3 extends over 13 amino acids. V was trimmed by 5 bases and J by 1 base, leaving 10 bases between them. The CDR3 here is CASSRDKSYEQYF. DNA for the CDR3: TGTGCCAGCAGTCGGGACAAGTCCTACGAGCAGTACTTC.

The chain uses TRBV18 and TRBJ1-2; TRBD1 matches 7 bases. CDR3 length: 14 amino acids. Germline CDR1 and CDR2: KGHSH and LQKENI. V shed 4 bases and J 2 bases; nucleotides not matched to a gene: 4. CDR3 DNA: TGTGCCAGCTCACTAGGGACAGTAAACTATGGCTACACCTTC. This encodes CASSLGTVNYGYTF.

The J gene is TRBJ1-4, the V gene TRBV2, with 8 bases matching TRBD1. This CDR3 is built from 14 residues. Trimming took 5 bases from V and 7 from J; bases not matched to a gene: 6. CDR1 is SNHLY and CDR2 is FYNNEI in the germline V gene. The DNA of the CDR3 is TGTGCCAGCAGTAATGGACAGGGCGGTGAAAAACTGTTTTTT. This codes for CASSNGQGGEKLFF.

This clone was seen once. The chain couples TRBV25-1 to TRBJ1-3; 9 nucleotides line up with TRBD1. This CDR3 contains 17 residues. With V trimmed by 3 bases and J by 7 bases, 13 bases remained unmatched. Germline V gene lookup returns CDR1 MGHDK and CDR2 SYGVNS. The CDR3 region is CASSDYKDRGISNTIYF. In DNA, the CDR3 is TGTGCCAGCAGTGATTATAAGGACAGGGGAATTTCGAACACCATATATTTT. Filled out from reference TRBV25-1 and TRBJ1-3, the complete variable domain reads EADIYQTPRYLVIGTGKKITLECSQTMGHDKMYWYQQDPGMELHLIHYSYGVNSTEKGDLSSESTVSRIRTEHFPLTLESARPSHTSQYLCASSDYKDRGISNTIYFGEGSWLTVV.

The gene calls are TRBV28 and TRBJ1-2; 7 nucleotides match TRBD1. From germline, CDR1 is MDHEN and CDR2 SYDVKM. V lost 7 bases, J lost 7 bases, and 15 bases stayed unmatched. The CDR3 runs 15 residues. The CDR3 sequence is CASNVPHRGMGGYTF. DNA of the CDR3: TGTGCCAGCAATGTACCTCACAGGGGAATGGGTGGCTACACCTTC.

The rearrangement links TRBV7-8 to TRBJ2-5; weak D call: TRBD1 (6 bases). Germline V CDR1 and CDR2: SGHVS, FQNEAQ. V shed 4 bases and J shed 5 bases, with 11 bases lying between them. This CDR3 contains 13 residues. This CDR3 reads CASSSGQRETQYF. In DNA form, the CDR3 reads TGTGCCAGCAGCTCCGGACAGAGGGAGACCCAGTACTTC. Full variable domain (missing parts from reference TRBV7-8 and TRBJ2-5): GAGVSQSPRYKVAKRGQDVALRCDPISGHVSLFWYQQALGQGPEFLTYFQNEAQLDKSGLPSDRFFAERPEGSVSTLKIQRTQQEDSAVYLCASSSGQRETQYFGPGTRLLVL.

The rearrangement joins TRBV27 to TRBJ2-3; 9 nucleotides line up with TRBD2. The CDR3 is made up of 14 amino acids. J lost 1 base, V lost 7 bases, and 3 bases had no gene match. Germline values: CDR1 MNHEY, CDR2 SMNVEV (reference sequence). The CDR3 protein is CASTRLAGTDTQYF. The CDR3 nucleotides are TGTGCCAGCACCCGACTAGCGGGCACAGATACGCAGTATTTT.

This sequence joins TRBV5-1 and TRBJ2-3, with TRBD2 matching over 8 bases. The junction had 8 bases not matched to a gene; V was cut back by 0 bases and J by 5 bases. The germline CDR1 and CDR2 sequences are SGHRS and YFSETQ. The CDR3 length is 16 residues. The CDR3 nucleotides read TGCGCCAGCAGCTTGGTAACGGGGGGGAGGCAAGATACGCAGTATTTT. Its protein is CASSLVTGGRQDTQYF.

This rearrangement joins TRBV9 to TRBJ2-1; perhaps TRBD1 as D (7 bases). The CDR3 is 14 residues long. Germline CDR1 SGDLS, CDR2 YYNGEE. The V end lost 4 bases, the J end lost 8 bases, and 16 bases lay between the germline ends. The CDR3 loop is CASSITGGGDEQFF. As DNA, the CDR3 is TGTGCCAGCAGCATAACCGGAGGGGGCGATGAGCAGTTCTTC.

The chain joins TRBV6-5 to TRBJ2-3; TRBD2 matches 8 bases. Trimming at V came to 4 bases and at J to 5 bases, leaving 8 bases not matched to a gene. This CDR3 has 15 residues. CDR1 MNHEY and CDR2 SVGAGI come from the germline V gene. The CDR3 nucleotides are TGTGCCAGCAGTTCCCAGCGGGAGAGACGAGATACGCAGTATTTT. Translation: CASSSQRERRDTQYF.

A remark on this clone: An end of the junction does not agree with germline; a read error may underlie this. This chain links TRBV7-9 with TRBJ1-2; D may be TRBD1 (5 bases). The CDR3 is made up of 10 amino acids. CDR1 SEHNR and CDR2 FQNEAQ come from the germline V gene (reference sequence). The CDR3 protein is CASSRGAVAF. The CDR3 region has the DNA TGTGCCAGCAGCCGCGGGGCCGTGGCCTTC.

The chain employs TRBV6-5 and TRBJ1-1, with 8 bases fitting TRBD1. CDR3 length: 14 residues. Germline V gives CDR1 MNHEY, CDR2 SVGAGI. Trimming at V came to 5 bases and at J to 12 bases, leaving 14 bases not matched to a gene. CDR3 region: CASSPPGQAPSTFF. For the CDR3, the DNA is TGTGCCAGCAGTCCCCCGGGACAGGCTCCATCCACTTTCTTT.

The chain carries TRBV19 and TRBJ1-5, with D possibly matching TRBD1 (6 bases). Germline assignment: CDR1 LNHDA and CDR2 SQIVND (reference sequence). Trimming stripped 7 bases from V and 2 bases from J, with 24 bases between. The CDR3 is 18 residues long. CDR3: CASTASHTGFMGNQPQHF. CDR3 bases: TGTGCCAGTACCGCAAGCCACACAGGGTTTATGGGCAATCAGCCCCAGCATTTT.

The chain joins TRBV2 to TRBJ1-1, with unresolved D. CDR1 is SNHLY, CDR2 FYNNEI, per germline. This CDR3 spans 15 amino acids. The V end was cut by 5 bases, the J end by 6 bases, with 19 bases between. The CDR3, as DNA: TGTGCCAGCAGTACCACGTCGCGGACTGGCTCTGAAGCTTTCTTT. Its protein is CASSTTSRTGSEAFF.

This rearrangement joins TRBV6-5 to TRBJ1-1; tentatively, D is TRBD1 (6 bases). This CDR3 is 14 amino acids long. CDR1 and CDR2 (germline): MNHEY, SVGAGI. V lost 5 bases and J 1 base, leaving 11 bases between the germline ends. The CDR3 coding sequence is TGTGCCAGCAGTCGAGACAGGTCGAACACTGAAGCTTTCTTT. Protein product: CASSRDRSNTEAFF.

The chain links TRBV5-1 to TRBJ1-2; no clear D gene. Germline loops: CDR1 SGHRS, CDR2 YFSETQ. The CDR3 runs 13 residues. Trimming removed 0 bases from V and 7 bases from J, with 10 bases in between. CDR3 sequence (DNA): TGCGCCAGCAGCTTGGAGACCGCGGGTGGCTACACCTTC. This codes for CASSLETAGGYTF.

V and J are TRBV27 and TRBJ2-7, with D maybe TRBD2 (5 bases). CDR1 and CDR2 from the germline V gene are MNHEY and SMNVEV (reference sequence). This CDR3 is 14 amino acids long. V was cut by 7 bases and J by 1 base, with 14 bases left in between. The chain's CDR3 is CASMTGRGSYEQYF. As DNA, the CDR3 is TGTGCCAGCATGACTGGACGGGGTTCCTACGAGCAGTACTTC.